This record looks at one T cell receptor beta chain sequence and its context. Per the study methods: Reference gene primer amplification gave estimated nucleated cell counts. The assay was immunoSEQ multiplex PCR, and TCRdb's table has in-frame clones only and misses some. Clone size and V and J calls were adopted from that table, with D and trimming inferred from the DNA. There are about 210,000 clones in the sample; 92% occur only once, and more than 0.95% lies in the top ten. The data are from a study of blood T cell repertoires in COVID-19. On the study more broadly: Samples taken during acute and convalescent COVID-19 were collected in the United States, Italy and Spain. Sources were T cells, B-cell-depleted T cells, or PBMCs; the material itself was cDNA or gDNA.

Germline values: CDR1 SGHKS, CDR2 YYEKEE (reference sequence). After removal of 4 bases from V and 0 bases from J, the junction contained 8 bases not matched to a gene. The CDR3 runs to 16 residues. The source material was peripheral blood. The V gene is TRBV5-5, the J gene TRBJ2-3, with 7 bases fitting TRBD1. The clonotype originates from a man aged 25-45 years with acute or convalescent COVID-19. CDR3 bases: TGTGCCAGCAGCCCACAGGGGTCTACTAGCACAGATACGCAGTATTTT. It codes for CASSPQGSTSTDTQYF.